This is a list of T cell receptor beta chains from one sample in a study of shared clonotypes between healthy human individuals. The assay was immunoSEQ multiplex PCR, and TCRdb's table has in-frame clones only and misses some. The sample holds millions of clones, approximately 93% seen once. Input material: naive CD4+ T cells from PBMCs. The source of these receptors is a man between 18 and 35 years old in good health. Some clones in this sample may be carry-over from other donors' samples. CDR3s include the opening cysteine and the closing phenylalanine or tryptophan. The order of the fields is J gene, V gene, D gene, clone size, CDR3 DNA, CDR3 protein. The D gene is left open where the match is weak. Size is stated for part of the rows, as once, few or many counts, or as a class when the clone is expanded.

>TRBJ1-1|TRBV7-8|NA|NA
TGTGCCAGCAGCTTAGGCAAGAACACTGAAGCTTTCTTT
CASSLGKNTEAFF
>TRBJ1-2|TRBV4-3|TRBD1|NA
TGCGCCAGCAGCCAAAGACAGGGGACCTTCTATGGCTACACCTTC
CASSQRQGTFYGYTF
>TRBJ2-7|TRBV5-6|NA|NA
TGTGCCAGCCACCATTTTTGGGGAAATCCCAACTACGAGCAGTACTTC
CASHHFWGNPNYEQYF
>TRBJ1-2|TRBV7-2|NA|NA
TGTGCCAGCACCGTAGGGGGTTTTAACTATGGCTACACCTTC
CASTVGGFNYGYTF
>TRBJ1-1|TRBV2|NA|few
TGTGCCAGCAGTGTTGTCAGGAACACTGAAGCTTTCTTT
CASSVVRNTEAFF
>TRBJ2-1|TRBV25-1|TRBD1|NA
TGTGCCAGCAGTGAGTACAGGGGGGCCTACAATGAGCAGTTCTTC
CASSEYRGAYNEQFF
>TRBJ1-4|TRBV6-5|NA|NA
TGTGCCAGCAGTTACAGCGCTGGGCAAGAAAAACTGTTTTTT
CASSYSAGQEKLFF
>TRBJ2-7|TRBV11-1|TRBD1|NA
TGTGCCAGCAGCTTAGTACCCGGGACAGTGTTCGAGCAGTACTTC
CASSLVPGTVFEQYF
>TRBJ2-1|TRBV4-1|NA|NA
TGCGCCAGCAGCCAAGGCAGGGACTCCTACAATGAGCAGTTCTTC
CASSQGRDSYNEQFF
>TRBJ2-1|TRBV6-5|TRBD1|NA
TGTGCCAGCAGCCCCGTAGTACAGGGGTTCGTTGAGCAGTTCTTC
CASSPVVQGFVEQFF
>TRBJ2-7|TRBV5-4|TRBD2|NA
TGTGCCAGCAGCACTGGACTAGCGGGAGGGCAAGCCTACGAGCAGTACTTC
CASSTGLAGGQAYEQYF
>TRBJ1-2|TRBV5-6|NA|NA
TGTGCCAGCAGCCCAAACAGGGTTTTAAATGGCTACACCTTC
CASSPNRVLNGYTF
>TRBJ2-2|TRBV18|NA|NA
TGTGCCAGCTCACCACAGCGGGCGAACACCGGGGAGCTGTTTTTT
CASSPQRANTGELFF
>TRBJ1-2|TRBV7-9|NA|NA
TGTGCCAGCAGCTCCGGACAGCCTTGGGATGGCTACACCTTC
CASSSGQPWDGYTF
>TRBJ2-1|TRBV5-1|TRBD2|once
TGCGCCAGCAGCTTGTTAGGGCGTAGCGGGAGCCATGAGCAGTTCTTC
CASSLLGRSGSHEQFF
>TRBJ1-2|TRBV7-9|NA|once
TGTGCCAGCAGCTTAGTGGTGGGTGGCTACACCTTC
CASSLVVGGYTF
>TRBJ2-7|TRBV7-8|NA|NA
TGTGCCAGCAGCTTTACGTCCCGCGAGCAGTACTTC
CASSFTSREQYF
>TRBJ2-1|TRBV5-6|TRBD1|once
TGTGCCAGCAGCTATCTCCTGACGGGGACAGGGGGTCCCGATGAGCAGTTCTTC
CASSYLLTGTGGPDEQFF
>TRBJ1-5|TRBV29-1|TRBD1|NA
TGCAGCGTTGAAGATGGGCAGGGGGCTGGACAGCCCCAGCATTTT
CSVEDGQGAGQPQHF
>TRBJ2-1|TRBV19|NA|NA
TGTGCCAGTAGTACTCATCAGGGAGCTGAGCAGTTCTTC
CASSTHQGAEQFF
>TRBJ2-7|TRBV28|TRBD2|NA
TGTGCCAGCCTCGGGACTAGCGGGACCCGCCGCTACGAGCAGTACTTC
CASLGTSGTRRYEQYF
>TRBJ1-3|TRBV5-6|NA|NA
TGTGCCAGTAACCCCCGGGGGAGCGGAAACACCATATATTTT
CASNPRGSGNTIYF
>TRBJ2-2|TRBV5-1|NA|NA
TGCGCCAGCAGCGGAGACGGGACACTGAACACCGGGGAGCTGTTTTTT
CASSGDGTLNTGELFF
>TRBJ2-7|TRBV28|NA|NA
TGTGCCAGCAGTTTACTCGCAAGGCGTGCCGAGCAGTACTTC
CASSLLARRAEQYF
>TRBJ1-2|TRBV7-2|NA|NA
TGTGCCAGCAGCTTATCGTGGCAGTTGTATGGCTACACCTTC
CASSLSWQLYGYTF
>TRBJ1-6|TRBV5-4|NA|once
TGTGCCAGCAGCTTGGCGCCGGCACCGGAATCACCCCTCCACTTT
CASSLAPAPESPLHF
>TRBJ2-7|TRBV27|NA|once
TGTGCCAGCAGCTTCCTCGGGATCTCCTACGAGCAGTACTTC
CASSFLGISYEQYF
>TRBJ2-7|TRBV10-3|TRBD1|NA
TGTGCCATCAAGGGGGCCTCCTACGAGCAGTACTTC
CAIKGASYEQYF
>TRBJ2-2|TRBV2|NA|NA
TGTGCCAGCAGGCCTCAGGGTACCGGGGAGCTGTTTTTT
CASRPQGTGELFF
>TRBJ1-5|TRBV15|NA|NA
TGTGCCACCAGCAGACGTGACAGTCAGCCCCAGCATTTT
CATSRRDSQPQHF
>TRBJ1-1|TRBV5-1|TRBD1|NA
TGCGCCAGCAGCTTGATGGACAGGGGGCCTGTAGCTGAAGCTTTCTTT
CASSLMDRGPVAEAFF
>TRBJ2-2|TRBV28|NA|NA
TGTGCCAGCGAAGACAGAGCCCGAGGGACCGGGGAGCTGTTTTTT
CASEDRARGTGELFF
>TRBJ1-1|TRBV9|NA|NA
TGTGCCAGCAGCCCCTTAACAGAAAACACTGAAGCTTTCTTT
CASSPLTENTEAFF
>TRBJ1-3|TRBV28|NA|once
TGTGCCAGCAGCTGGGGGCCTGGAAACACCATATATTTT
CASSWGPGNTIYF
>TRBJ2-1|TRBV18|NA|NA
TGTGCCAGCTCTCTCACTAGGGGCGGGGTTTACAATGAGCAGTTCTTC
CASSLTRGGVYNEQFF
>TRBJ2-5|TRBV5-1|TRBD2|NA
TGCGCCAGCAGCTTAGGCCTAGCGGGAGGAGAGACCCAGTACTTC
CASSLGLAGGETQYF
>TRBJ2-7|TRBV28|NA|NA
TGTGCCAGCAGACTCGGGGCCTTTCGCGGCGAGCAGTACTTC
CASRLGAFRGEQYF
>TRBJ2-1|TRBV5-6|TRBD2|once
TGTGCCAGCAGCTTGGCTTGGGACTACTCCTACAATGAGCAGTTCTTC
CASSLAWDYSYNEQFF
>TRBJ2-6|TRBV16|NA|NA
TGTGCCAGCAGCCGGTGGGGAGGTGGGGCCAACGTCCTGACTTTC
CASSRWGGGANVLTF
>TRBJ2-1|TRBV7-8|NA|NA
TGTGCCAGCAGCACCGGGACATACGGTGAGCAGTTCTTC
CASSTGTYGEQFF
>TRBJ1-2|TRBV5-4|TRBD1|NA
TGTGCCAGCAGCTTAATAGGACAGGTCAACTATGGCTACACCTTC
CASSLIGQVNYGYTF
>TRBJ2-7|TRBV4-1|TRBD1|NA
TGCGCCAGCAGCCTGGGACAGGGGTACTACGAGCAGTACTTC
CASSLGQGYYEQYF
>TRBJ1-2|TRBV27|NA|NA
TGTGCCAGCAGTTTACACGGATCTAGAGATGGCTACACCTTC
CASSLHGSRDGYTF
>TRBJ1-1|TRBV30|NA|NA
TGTGCCTGGAGTGGGCCAGGGAGTGAAGCTTTCTTT
CAWSGPGSEAFF
>TRBJ1-1|TRBV18|NA|NA
TGTGCCAGCTCACCACCGGGCACTGAAGCTTTCTTT
CASSPPGTEAFF
>TRBJ2-4|TRBV14|NA|NA
TGTGCCAGCAGCCAAGATCTTGCGGACATTCAGTACTTC
CASSQDLADIQYF
>TRBJ2-7|TRBV7-2|TRBD1|NA
TGTGCCAGCAGCGCTCTTATCGGGACAGTTGCCTACGAGCAGTACTTC
CASSALIGTVAYEQYF
>TRBJ1-5|TRBV27|NA|NA
TGTGCCAGCAGTTTCGAGACAGTTAGCAATCAGCCCCAGCATTTT
CASSFETVSNQPQHF